A single T cell receptor beta chain is shown here with its context. The data originate from a study of CD8+ T cells in alopecia areata. cDNA prepared by RNA extraction and subsequent reverse transcription served as the template for sequencing. Sequenced by immunoSEQ multiplex PCR; TCRdb stores in-frame clones only, minus some. Seen here are about 70,000 clones, around half observed once, and the top ten hold approximately 18%. Here the sequenced sample was CD8+ T cells sorted from blood, taken at week 0. The TCR was taken from a human donor with alopecia areata.

The CDR3 protein is CASSLASGGQETQYF. CDR3 bases: TGTGCCAGCAGTTTAGCGAGCGGGGGTCAGGAGACCCAGTACTTC. The chain employs TRBV27 and TRBJ2-5, with 8 bases lining up with TRBD2. The CDR3 sequence is 15 residues long. With 2 bases clipped from V and 5 bases from J, the junction kept 7 bases outside the gene matches. Germline V CDR1 and CDR2: MNHEY, SMNVEV (reference sequence).